One and the same sample provided the 21 T cell receptor beta chains below, sequenced in a study of cytomegalovirus exposure and HLA in healthy donors (dated by TCRdb to 2015 to 2018). The method was the immunoSEQ multiplex PCR assay. A mixture of 60 forward primers for TCR Vbeta segments and 13 reverse primers for TCR Jbeta segments was used in the multiplex PCR. TCRdb provides this immuneACCESS table in a form limited to in-frame rearrangements. Some clones are lacking; in checked studies, under half of them reflect an unresolved V gene, and why the rest are absent is not known. The sample table contains 90,000 to 110,000 clones; only one count was recorded for around 63% of them. Of the sample, more than 2.5% is held by the ten largest clones. The sequenced sample consisted of PBMCs. The source of these receptors is a man in his thirties or forties in good health and CMV-seronegative.

The chain links TRBV2 to TRBJ2-7; TRBD2 matches 7 bases. From germline, CDR1 is SNHLY and CDR2 FYNNEI. The trim removed 0 bases at V and 1 base at J, leaving 0 bases unmatched. The CDR3 runs 14 residues. CDR3 sequence reads: CASSEAGGSYEQYF. The CDR3 coding sequence is TGTGCCAGCAGTGAAGCCGGGGGGTCCTACGAGCAGTACTTC.

This clone was observed a single time. This chain links TRBV19 with TRBJ2-5; 13 bases align to TRBD2. The CDR3 has 16 amino acids. V lost 6 bases and J lost 2; bases outside the gene matches: 6. Germline CDR1 is LNHDA and CDR2 is SQIVND (reference sequence). The CDR3 DNA sequence: TGTGCCAGTAGCCGAGGGGGACTAGCGGGGCAAGAGACCCAGTACTTC. Its translation: CASSRGGLAGQETQYF. The whole variable domain, remainder taken from reference TRBV19 and TRBJ2-5, is DGGITQSPKYLFRKEGQNVTLSCEQNLNHDAMYWYRQDPGQGLRLIYYSQIVNDFQKGDIAEGYSVSREKKESFPLTVTSAQKNPTAFYLCASSRGGLAGQETQYFGPGTRLLVL.

The table lists this clone with a count of one. The CDR3 coding sequence is TGTGCCAGCAGCTTAGGTGGGGCAGACGGGCAGTTCTTC. Protein sequence: CASSLGGADGQFF. The chain has TRBV7-6 and TRBJ2-1; D is perhaps TRBD1 (5 bases). Germline values: CDR1 SGHVS, CDR2 FNYEAQ. V lost 1 base to trimming and J lost 12 bases, with 13 bases between them. The CDR3 covers 13 residues. The full variable domain, rest sourced from reference TRBV7-6 and TRBJ2-1, is GAGVSQSPRYKVTKRGQDVALRCDPISGHVSLYWYRQALGQGPEFLTYFNYEAQQDKSGLPNDRFSAERPEGSISTLTIQRTEQRDSAMYRCASSLGGADGQFFGPGTRLTVL.

V and J are TRBV4-3 and TRBJ1-5; TRBD1 matches 7 bases. The ends lost 3 bases at V and 1 base at J; junction bases unmatched: 24. From germline, CDR1 is LGHNA and CDR2 YSLEER. The CDR3 runs 22 residues. CDR3: CASSQDLNRWQGDPRSNQPQHF. The DNA for the CDR3 is TGCGCCAGCAGCCAGGATCTCAATAGGTGGCAGGGGGACCCAAGAAGCAATCAGCCCCAGCATTTT.

This clone was counted a single time. The genes are TRBV28 and TRBJ2-2, with TRBD2 matching 11 bases. Germline V gives CDR1 MDHEN, CDR2 SYDVKM. The CDR3 runs to 18 residues. The V and J ends lost 7 bases and 4 bases, in that order; junction bases with no gene match: 14. The CDR3 DNA reads TGTGCCAGCACCTCGCAGACCGGGACTAGCGGAACCACCGGGGAGCTGTTTTTT. As protein: CASTSQTGTSGTTGELFF.

This rearrangement joins TRBV2 to TRBJ2-7; 13 positions match TRBD2. The CDR3 sequence is 15 residues long. CDR1 and CDR2 (germline): SNHLY, FYNNEI. The J segment lost 4 bases and the V segment lost 6 bases, leaving 6 bases of the junction unmatched. In nucleotides, the CDR3 is TGTGCCAGCAGGCAACAACTAGCGGGGGGGTACGAGCAGTACTTC. It encodes CASRQQLAGGYEQYF.

J is TRBJ1-1 and V is TRBV30; D is unclear. The germline CDR1 and CDR2 sequences are GTSNPN and SVGIG (reference sequence). The ends were cut back, 0 bases at V and 3 bases at J, with 17 bases in the middle. CDR3 length equals 16 residues. Here the CDR3 reads CAWSVIREGAHTEAFF. In DNA form, the CDR3 reads TGTGCCTGGAGTGTGATCCGGGAGGGAGCTCACACTGAAGCTTTCTTT.

The chain couples TRBV12-5 to TRBJ2-5; TRBD2 might be the D (6 bases). Trimming stripped 6 bases from V and 5 bases from J, with 19 bases between. Per germline, CDR1 LGHNT and CDR2 FRNRAP. The CDR3 contains 15 residues. CDR3 in amino acids: CASGEGLLGGETQYF. The CDR3 DNA reads TGTGCTAGTGGGGAGGGACTCCTCGGTGGGGAGACCCAGTACTTC. Combining the CDR3 with reference TRBV12-5 and TRBJ2-5 gives the whole variable domain DARVTQTPRHKVTEMGQEVTMRCQPILGHNTVFWYRQTMMQGLELLAYFRNRAPLDDSGMPKDRFSAEMPDATLATLKIQPSEPRDSAVYFCASGEGLLGGETQYFGPGTRLLVL.

This clone showed up just once. The CDR3 protein is CASSSGLSYEQYF. CDR3 DNA sequence: TGTGCCAGCAGCTCGGGACTCTCCTACGAGCAGTACTTC. The chain recombines TRBV11-3 with TRBJ2-7; a weak D match, TRBD2 (6 bases). There are 13 residues in the CDR3. Germline assignment: CDR1 SGHNT and CDR2 YENEEA. V lost 4 bases to trimming and J lost 0 bases, with 7 bases between them.

The rearrangement joins TRBV7-9 to TRBJ2-5; D is possibly TRBD2 (5 bases). Germline V gene lookup returns CDR1 SEHNR and CDR2 FQNEAQ (reference sequence). V was trimmed by 6 bases and J by 0 bases, leaving 11 bases between them. This CDR3 spans 14 amino acids. As DNA, the CDR3 is TGTGCCAGCAGAAACACGGACTACCAAGAGACCCAGTACTTC. It specifies CASRNTDYQETQYF.

A single count supports this clone. The J gene is TRBJ2-7, the V gene TRBV18; possible D gene TRBD1, 5 bases. This CDR3 region has 15 residues. Trimming shortened V by 5 bases and J by 4 bases, and 18 bases separated the two germline ends. The germline V gene encodes CDR1 KGHSH and CDR2 LQKENI. DNA of the CDR3: TGTGCCAGCTCAACAACTACAGGCTCGGGTTACGAGCAGTACTTC. Translated, it gives CASSTTTGSGYEQYF. Filled out from reference TRBV18 and TRBJ2-7, the complete variable domain reads NAGVMQNPRHLVRRRGQEARLRCSPMKGHSHVYWYRQLPEEGLKFMVYLQKENIIDESGMPKERFSAEFPKEGPSILRIQQVVRGDSAAYFCASSTTTGSGYEQYFGPGTRLTVT.

This sequence joins TRBV7-2 and TRBJ2-1; a weak D match, TRBD2 (5 bases). The CDR3 is 13 residues long. Germline V gives CDR1 SGHTA, CDR2 FQGNSA. Trimming left V 4 bases short and J 9 bases short, with 13 bases between. The CDR3 here is CASSSPNGGEQFF. The CDR3, as DNA: TGTGCCAGCAGCTCGCCGAATGGAGGTGAGCAGTTCTTC.

This sequence joins TRBV7-9 and TRBJ2-7; D might be TRBD2 (7 bases). Per the germline V gene, CDR1 is SEHNR and CDR2 is FQNEAQ (reference sequence). This CDR3 has 14 amino acids. The V gene lost 2 bases and the J gene lost 6 bases, with 14 bases spanning the gap. The CDR3 region is CASSLRGGTGEQYF. The DNA of the CDR3 is TGTGCCAGCAGCTTAAGGGGGGGGACGGGCGAGCAGTACTTC.

The J gene is TRBJ1-2, the V gene TRBV28; the match to TRBD1 covers 9 bases. This CDR3 comprises 15 residues. The germline V gene encodes CDR1 MDHEN and CDR2 SYDVKM. The V gene end was trimmed by 5 bases and the J gene end by 5 bases; junction bases not matched to a gene: 9. CDR3 in DNA: TGTGCCAGCAGTCCACAGGGGGCGCGGGGATATGGCTACACCTTC. Translating it yields CASSPQGARGYGYTF.

The CDR3: CSVDGGTDTQYF. The DNA for the CDR3 is TGCAGCGTTGACGGTGGCACAGATACGCAGTATTTT. V and J are TRBV29-1 and TRBJ2-3, with D unclear. With 3 bases removed from V and 1 base from J, the gap between germline ends came to 5 bases. Germline-derived CDR1 and CDR2 are SQVTM and ANQGSEA. The CDR3 has 12 amino acids.

This rearrangement joins TRBV6-1 to TRBJ2-7, with D perhaps matching TRBD1 (5 bases). The CDR3 totals 12 residues. Between the trimmed V and J ends, which lost 7 bases and 5 bases, there was a span of 12 bases. Germline values: CDR1 MNHNS, CDR2 SASEGT. DNA for the CDR3: TGTGCCAGCACACAGGTACAGCACGAGCAGTACTTC. Amino acid sequence: CASTQVQHEQYF.

The chain recombines TRBV9 with TRBJ2-1, with 7 bases aligning to TRBD2. V gave up 0 bases and J gave up 4 bases; unmatched junction bases: 7. This CDR3 spans 16 amino acids. Germline loops: CDR1 SGDLS, CDR2 YYNGEE. The CDR3 DNA sequence: TGTGCCAGCAGCGTAGGGGCTAGCGGAGATTACAATGAGCAGTTCTTC. Translated: CASSVGASGDYNEQFF.

The chain employs TRBV19 and TRBJ1-5; 9 bases line up with TRBD1. The CDR3 totals 17 residues. CDR1 is LNHDA and CDR2 is SQIVND in the germline V gene (reference sequence). The junction had 6 bases not matched to a gene; V was cut back by 2 bases and J by 1 base. CDR3 nucleotide sequence: TGTGCCAGTAGTATACCCAGGGGACAGGGAAGCAATCAGCCCCAGCATTTT. It encodes CASSIPRGQGSNQPQHF.

This chain uses TRBV7-2 with TRBJ2-7; TRBD2 is a possible D gene (5 bases). V gave up 1 base and J gave up 2 bases, with 12 bases separating them. Germline loops: CDR1 SGHTA, CDR2 FQGNSA. This CDR3 spans 15 amino acids. CDR3 nucleotide sequence: TGTGCCAGCAGCTTAGGACTACACTCTCCCTACGAGCAGTACTTC. As protein: CASSLGLHSPYEQYF.

This clone turned up a few times. V gene TRBV4-3 combines with J gene TRBJ2-1; 8 nucleotides agree with TRBD2. Trimming removed 0 bases from V and 5 bases from J; junction bases left unmatched: 3. Germline V gene data show CDR1 as LGHNA and CDR2 as YSLEER. This CDR3 is built from 15 residues. DNA for the CDR3: TGCGCCAGCAGCCAAGATCGGGGGGGCGACAATGAGCAGTTCTTC. It yields the protein CASSQDRGGDNEQFF.

The genes are TRBV7-3 and TRBJ2-7; 10 bases fit TRBD1. The CDR3 is 14 residues long. Trimming at V came to 3 bases and at J to 2 bases, leaving 1 base not matched to a gene. CDR1 and CDR2 from the germline V gene are SGHTA and FQGTGA. CDR3 in DNA: TGTGCCAGCAGCTTGGGACAGGGGACCTACGAGCAGTACTTC. Translating it yields CASSLGQGTYEQYF.